A single sample gave rise to the 9 T cell receptor beta chains below, sequenced in a study of T cell responses to AZD1222 COVID-19 vaccine. Sequencing used immunoSEQ multiplex PCR; TCRdb keeps in-frame clones, though not all of them. The repertoire holds some 120,000 clones, with roughly 84% as singletons. Here the sequenced sample was peripheral blood, taken on day 0 of AZD1222 vaccination. The origin of the receptors is an adult in good health.

The chain is built from TRBV10-3 and TRBJ2-2; D gene uncertain. Germline V CDR1 and CDR2: ENHRY, SYGVKD. Trimming removed 0 bases from V and 3 bases from J, with 2 bases in between. This CDR3 contains 13 residues. The CDR3 spells CAISESYTGELFF. The CDR3 nucleotides read TGTGCCATCAGTGAGTCGTACACCGGGGAGCTGTTTTTT.

The chain joins TRBV3-1 (or the pseudogene TRBV3-2) to TRBJ2-3; TRBD1 or TRBD2 may be the D gene (5 bases each). CDR3 size: 15 residues. Germline-derived CDR1 and CDR2 are LGHDT and YNNKEL (reference sequence). With 2 bases removed from V and 2 bases from J, the gap between germline ends came to 11 bases. The CDR3 nucleotides are TGTGCCAGCAGCCAACGCACGGGGACCACAGATACGCAGTATTTT. Translated, it gives CASSQRTGTTDTQYF.

The chain links TRBV6-1 to TRBJ1-5; possible D gene TRBD1, 5 bases. Trimming took off 1 base at V and 4 bases at J, with 11 bases between the two ends. The CDR3 is 15 residues long. Germline lookup yields CDR1 MNHNS and CDR2 SASEGT. The CDR3 region is CASSEVGGRNQPQHF. The CDR3 DNA is TGTGCCAGCAGTGAAGTGGGGGGACGGAATCAGCCCCAGCATTTT.

This clone was counted a single time. This chain uses TRBV7-9 with TRBJ1-5; D not certain. Trimming cost V 3 bases and J 4 bases, with 7 bases left between them. The CDR3 is 13 residues long. Germline CDR1 is SEHNR and CDR2 is FQNEAQ (reference sequence). The CDR3 bases are TGTGCCAGCAGCTTTGGGTTTAATCAGCCCCAGCATTTT. This codes for CASSFGFNQPQHF.

The chain carries TRBV2 and TRBJ1-5, with TRBD1 as a possible D gene (5 bases). Per germline, CDR1 SNHLY and CDR2 FYNNEI. V lost 7 bases and J lost 5, with 12 bases in between. The CDR3 is made up of 13 amino acids. The CDR3 sequence: CASMGGVDQPQHF. CDR3 sequence (DNA): TGTGCCAGCATGGGGGGTGTAGATCAGCCCCAGCATTTT.

V usage is TRBV19 and J usage is TRBJ1-1; TRBD1 might be the D (5 bases). Germline lookup yields CDR1 LNHDA and CDR2 SQIVND (reference sequence). V shed 5 bases and J shed 1 base, with 11 bases lying between them. This CDR3 spans 14 amino acids. The CDR3 DNA sequence: TGTGCCAGTAGTCCGGGGCGGGCGAACACTGAAGCTTTCTTT. Translating it yields CASSPGRANTEAFF. The full variable domain, its missing parts supplied by reference TRBV19 and TRBJ1-1, is DGGITQSPKYLFRKEGQNVTLSCEQNLNHDAMYWYRQDPGQGLRLIYYSQIVNDFQKGDIAEGYSVSREKKESFPLTVTSAQKNPTAFYLCASSPGRANTEAFFGQGTRLTVV.

The rearrangement links TRBV11-2 to TRBJ2-7; maybe TRBD1 (5 bases). Germline-derived CDR1 and CDR2 are SGHAT and FQNNGV. CDR3 length equals 15 residues. Trimming took 7 bases from V and 1 from J, leaving 17 bases between them. The DNA for the CDR3 is TGTGCCAGCACCACCCTTACGACAGATTCCTACGAGCAGTACTTC. Translating it yields CASTTLTTDSYEQYF.

The chain is built from TRBV4-3 and TRBJ2-5, with 8 nucleotides matching TRBD1. The CDR3 is 16 amino acids. The germline CDR1 and CDR2 sequences are LGHNA and YSLEER. V lost 3 bases to trimming and J lost 4 bases; unmatched junction nucleotides: 10. The CDR3 DNA reads as TGCGCCAGCAGCCAGGATACAGGGGGGAGGCGAGAGACCCAGTACTTC. Its translation is CASSQDTGGRRETQYF.

The chain joins TRBV28 to TRBJ1-4; TRBD1 agrees at 8 bases. This CDR3 contains 17 residues. Germline values: CDR1 MDHEN, CDR2 SYDVKM. Trimming at V came to 5 bases and at J to 2 bases, leaving 10 bases not matched to a gene. The CDR3 DNA sequence: TGTGCCAGCAGTCCTTCCCGTTGGACAGGGACTAATGAAAAACTGTTTTTT. Translation: CASSPSRWTGTNEKLFF.